These T cell receptor beta chains were read from a single sample in a study of CD8 T cells in Susac syndrome. TCRdb called the immunoSEQ multiplex PCR reads again in MiXCR, with one record for every CDR3 protein. The table has 210,000 or so distinct CDR3 sequences, roughly 93% seen once. The material sequenced was CD4+ T cells from PBMCs. The origin of the receptors is a human donor with Susac syndrome. Each CDR3 is given with its conserved first and last residue. A D gene is named only where the DNA matches it firmly.

j_call v_call d_call cdr3_aa cdr3_nt
TRBJ1-3 TRBV6-5 - CASSYSPEQHSGNTIYF TGTGCCAGCAGTTACTCGCCAGAACAACACTCTGGAAACACCATATATTTT
TRBJ2-5 TRBV12-3/TRBV12-4 - CASSGPGKGSWETQYF TGTGCCAGCAGTGGGCCAGGGAAGGGGTCATGGGAGACCCAGTACTTC
TRBJ2-5 TRBV20-1 - CSASVPISGGVETQYF TGCAGTGCTAGCGTCCCTATTTCAGGGGGGGTGGAGACCCAGTACTTC
TRBJ2-1 TRBV12-3/TRBV12-4 TRBD1 CASRPGTGGFNEQSF TGTGCCAGCAGGCCCGGGACAGGGGGTTTCAATGAGCAGTCCTTC
TRBJ1-4 TRBV4-2 - CASSQDRGPATNEKLFF TGTGCCAGCAGCCAAGACAGGGGACCAGCAACTAATGAAAAACTGTTTTTT
TRBJ2-3 TRBV5-1 - CASSTGGIADTQYF TGCGCCAGCAGCACGGGGGGCATAGCAGATACGCAGTATTTT
TRBJ1-1 TRBV6-2/TRBV6-3 - CASSYSSSAFF TGTGCCAGCAGTTACTCGAGTTCCGCTTTCTTT
TRBJ2-7 TRBV6-2/TRBV6-3 - CASSRDLNEQYF TGTGCCAGCAGCCGGGACTTAAACGAGCAGTACTTC
TRBJ1-2 TRBV7-9 - CASSIGTDYGYTF TGTGCCAGCAGCATCGGGACGGACTATGGCTACACCTTC
TRBJ1-2 TRBV25-1 - CASSEGVRDGYTF TGTGCCAGCAGTGAAGGGGTTAGGGATGGCTACACCTTC
TRBJ1-2 TRBV5-4 TRBD1 CASSAGTGVEYGYTF TGTGCCAGCAGCGCCGGGACAGGGGTCGAATATGGCTACACCTTC
TRBJ2-7 TRBV18 TRBD1 CASSPTGDKTYEQYF TGTGCCAGCTCACCTACAGGGGATAAGACGTACGAGCAGTACTTC
TRBJ1-4 TRBV2 - CASRDGINEKLFF TGTGCCAGCAGAGACGGGATTAATGAAAAACTGTTTTTT
TRBJ2-1 TRBV28 TRBD2 CASSSLAGSNNEQFF TGTGCCAGCAGTTCGCTAGCGGGGTCCAACAATGAGCAGTTCTTC
TRBJ1-1 TRBV28 - CASSPRDSEAFF TGTGCCAGCAGCCCGCGGGACTCGGAAGCTTTCTTT